This is a list of T cell receptor beta chains from one sample in a study of cytomegalovirus exposure and HLA in healthy donors. Profiling relied on immunoSEQ multiplex PCR, and the TCRdb table lists in-frame clones only, not all of them. Its clone listing holds fewer than 200,000 clones. What was sequenced was PBMCs. These receptors were obtained from a man aged 25 to 45 in good health and CMV-seronegative. Each CDR3 is given with its conserved first and last residue. The D gene is left open where the match is weak.

d_gene	v_gene	j_gene	CDR3aa	CDR3nt
.	TRBV7-9	TRBJ2-7	CASSSRSGSGSRYEQYF	TGTGCCAGCAGCTCACGATCGGGGAGTGGCAGCCGTTACGAGCAGTACTTC
TRBD1	TRBV6-5	TRBJ1-3	CASSYSSQGANTIYF	TGTGCCAGCAGTTACTCGTCACAGGGGGCGAACACCATATATTTT
.	TRBV6-5	TRBJ2-7	CASSYIRGGYEQYF	TGTGCCAGCAGTTATATTCGAGGGGGCTACGAGCAGTACTTC
.	TRBV27	TRBJ2-5	CASSLPAGEQYF	TGTGCCAGCAGTTTACCAGCCGGGGAGCAGTACTTC
TRBD2	TRBV9	TRBJ2-5	CASSVADSGDQETQYF	TGTGCCAGCAGCGTAGCTGATAGCGGGGACCAAGAGACCCAGTACTTC
.	TRBV30	TRBJ2-5	CAWSATWGGAKGETQYF	TGTGCCTGGAGTGCAACCTGGGGGGGGGCGAAGGGAGAGACCCAGTACTTC
.	TRBV11-2	TRBJ2-5	CASSLDRTERQETQYF	TGTGCCAGCAGCTTAGATAGGACAGAACGTCAAGAGACCCAGTACTTC
.	TRBV19	TRBJ2-5	CASSRTGGQETQYF	TGTGCCAGTAGTCGGACCGGGGGTCAAGAGACCCAGTACTTC
TRBD1	TRBV30	TRBJ1-2	CAWDGTGVGYGYTF	TGTGCCTGGGACGGGACAGGGGTTGGGTATGGCTACACCTTC
TRBD2	TRBV7-3	TRBJ2-3	CASSLGLAGGSTDTQYF	TGTGCCAGCAGCTTAGGTCTAGCGGGAGGAAGCACAGATACGCAGTATTTT
TRBD1	TRBV10-3	TRBJ2-7	CATRSTGGDEQYF	TGTGCCACCAGATCAACAGGGGGCGACGAGCAGTACTTC
TRBD1	TRBV28	TRBJ2-7	CASSSGTGLYEQYF	TGTGCCAGCAGTTCCGGGACAGGGCTTTACGAGCAGTACTTC
.	TRBV6-5	TRBJ1-2	CASSSSGRDYGYTF	TGTGCCAGCAGTTCCTCTGGCAGGGACTATGGCTACACCTTC
TRBD2	TRBV30	TRBJ2-1	CAWSTGGPYNEQFF	TGTGCCTGGAGCACGGGAGGGCCCTACAATGAGCAGTTCTTC
.	TRBV27	TRBJ1-1	CASSPQGPSTEAFF	TGTGCCAGCAGTCCGCAGGGGCCCTCCACTGAAGCTTTCTTT
.	TRBV10-3	TRBJ2-1	CAISESRGSSYNEQFF	TGTGCCATCAGTGAGTCTCGTGGCAGCTCCTACAATGAGCAGTTCTTC
.	TRBV6-5	TRBJ2-7	CASSYRAGQSYEQYF	TGTGCCAGCAGTTACCGGGCAGGGCAGAGCTACGAGCAGTACTTC
TRBD2	TRBV10-2	TRBJ2-7	CASKAGLTFYEQYF	TGCGCCAGCAAAGCGGGACTTACGTTCTACGAGCAGTACTTC
TRBD1	TRBV7-9	TRBJ1-2	CASSPRTGGNYGYTF	TGTGCCAGCAGCCCTAGGACAGGGGGAAACTATGGCTACACCTTC
.	TRBV2	TRBJ2-7	CASAATGGAAYEQYF	TGTGCCAGCGCCGCTACAGGGGGGGCAGCCTACGAGCAGTACTTC
.	TRBV7-9	TRBJ1-2	CASSPPIGRANYGYTF	TGTGCCAGCAGCCCGCCCATTGGCAGGGCCAACTATGGCTACACCTTC
TRBD2	TRBV25-1	TRBJ2-7	CASSGYSGTPTYEQYF	TGTGCCAGCAGTGGTTATAGCGGGACTCCTACCTACGAGCAGTACTTC
TRBD2	TRBV6-4	TRBJ2-1	CASSSLSGDSYNEQFF	TGTGCCAGCAGCTCCCTAAGCGGGGACTCCTACAATGAGCAGTTCTTC
TRBD1	TRBV11-3	TRBJ2-1	CASSRFIGDSIRNEQFF	TGTGCCAGCAGCCGTTTTATTGGGGACAGCATTCGAAATGAGCAGTTCTTC
TRBD2	TRBV7-3	TRBJ2-7	CASSLSSGGNYGQYF	TGTGCCAGCAGCTTATCTAGCGGAGGAAACTACGGGCAGTACTTC
.	TRBV4-1	TRBJ2-7	CASSRQAAGDSYEQYF	TGCGCCAGCAGCCGGCAGGCGGCAGGGGACTCCTACGAGCAGTACTTC
.	TRBV30	TRBJ1-1	CAWSLQGGYTEAFF	TGTGCCTGGAGTCTTCAGGGTGGGTACACTGAAGCTTTCTTT
.	TRBV19	TRBJ2-3	CASSIGRRWGTDTQYF	TGTGCCAGTAGTATCGGGCGGAGGTGGGGAACAGATACGCAGTATTTT
TRBD1	TRBV7-9	TRBJ2-7	CASSATTGWADEQYF	TGTGCCAGCAGCGCCACGACAGGGTGGGCTGACGAGCAGTACTTC
TRBD2	TRBV5-6	TRBJ2-7	CASSFSGTSDSYEQYF	TGTGCCAGCAGCTTCTCCGGGACTAGCGACTCCTACGAGCAGTACTTC
.	TRBV5-4	TRBJ1-5	CASSLGGGAGNQPQHF	TGTGCCAGCAGCTTGGGAGGCGGGGCGGGCAATCAGCCCCAGCATTTT
TRBD1	TRBV9	TRBJ1-6	CASSAARTGSPLHF	TGTGCCAGCAGCGCAGCCAGGACAGGTTCACCCCTCCACTTT
TRBD1	TRBV19	TRBJ1-5	CASSISGQLNQPQHF	TGTGCCAGTAGTATTTCGGGACAGCTCAATCAGCCCCAGCATTTT
.	TRBV5-6	TRBJ1-6	CASSLGTSTPSSYNSPLHF	TGTGCCAGCAGCTTGGGGACTTCCACCCCTAGCTCCTATAATTCACCCCTCCACTTT
.	TRBV5-1	TRBJ1-3	CASSTNSGNTIYF	TGCGCCAGCAGCACTAATTCCGGAAACACCATATATTTT
TRBD2	TRBV27	TRBJ2-7	CASSLRTVLRSSGSDSSYEQYF	TGTGCCAGCAGTCTAAGAACCGTACTGCGGTCTAGCGGGAGCGATTCCTCCTACGAGCAGTACTTC
.	TRBV2	TRBJ1-2	CASGAYVGYTF	TGTGCCAGTGGGGCGTACGTTGGCTACACCTTC
TRBD1	TRBV11-3	TRBJ2-2	CASRKRGQGATGELFF	TGTGCCAGCAGAAAGAGGGGACAGGGGGCCACCGGGGAGCTGTTTTTT
TRBD1	TRBV9	TRBJ1-3	CASSVEEGATGNTIYF	TGTGCCAGCAGCGTAGAAGAGGGGGCGACTGGAAACACCATATATTTT
.	TRBV7-2	TRBJ1-4	CASSLPMPGDEKLFF	TGTGCCAGCAGCTTACCGATGCCAGGGGATGAAAAACTGTTTTTT
.	TRBV19	TRBJ1-5	CASSIGTRTVSNQPQHF	TGTGCCAGTAGTATAGGGACGAGGACAGTTAGCAATCAGCCCCAGCATTTT
TRBD2	TRBV5-1	TRBJ2-1	CASSYLAGSSYNEQFF	TGCGCCAGCAGCTATCTAGCGGGGAGCTCCTACAATGAGCAGTTCTTC
TRBD1	TRBV6-5	TRBJ2-2	CASSYGTGTGELFF	TGTGCCAGCAGTTACGGGACAGGGACCGGGGAGCTGTTTTTT
.	TRBV4-2	TRBJ1-1	CASSQDSGTPNTEAFF	TGTGCCAGCAGCCAAGATAGCGGGACACCGAACACTGAAGCTTTCTTT
.	TRBV29-1	TRBJ2-3	CSVQMSTDTQYF	TGCAGCGTTCAGATGAGCACAGATACGCAGTATTTT
TRBD1	TRBV27	TRBJ1-2	CASSLSVGVGTGGRYGYTF	TGTGCCAGCAGTTTATCGGTGGGGGTGGGGACAGGGGGCCGTTATGGCTACACCTTC
TRBD1	TRBV5-4	TRBJ1-4	CASSSTGTVDGKLFF	TGTGCCAGCAGCTCTACCGGGACAGTAGACGGAAAACTGTTTTTT
TRBD2	TRBV4-1	TRBJ2-3	CASSPSGRAGGDTQYF	TGCGCCAGCAGCCCTAGCGGGAGGGCCGGAGGAGATACGCAGTATTTT
.	TRBV30	TRBJ1-5	CAWSILQGNQPQHF	TGTGCCTGGAGCATACTTCAGGGTAATCAGCCCCAGCATTTT
.	TRBV10-3	TRBJ2-3	CAISEGLTNTDTQYF	TGTGCCATCAGTGAGGGACTAACAAACACAGATACGCAGTATTTT
.	TRBV10-3	TRBJ1-5	CASSYSTGSHQPQHF	TGTGCCAGCAGTTACTCGACGGGATCTCATCAGCCCCAGCATTTT
TRBD2	TRBV7-9	TRBJ2-5	CASSQMGGGPLETQYF	TGTGCCAGCAGCCAGATGGGCGGGGGGCCTTTGGAGACCCAGTACTTC
.	TRBV7-9	TRBJ2-1	CASSWRSGSSYNEQFF	TGTGCCAGCAGCTGGCGTAGCGGTAGCTCCTACAATGAGCAGTTCTTC
TRBD2	TRBV4-1	TRBJ2-3	CASSQEVRAGGSTQYF	TGCGCCAGCAGCCAAGAAGTACGGGCGGGAGGGAGTACGCAGTATTTT
TRBD2	TRBV13	TRBJ2-1	CASSLLTSGGYNEQFF	TGTGCCAGCAGCTTACTTACCTCGGGGGGCTACAATGAGCAGTTCTTC